A single T cell receptor (beta chain) is shown here with its context. Antigen unknown. The CDR3 contains 18 residues. The V end lost 3 bases, the J end lost 3 bases, and 21 bases lay between the germline ends. CDR1 and CDR2 (germline): LNHDA, SQIVND (reference sequence). Clones were read by immunoSEQ multiplex PCR, and TCRdb kept only the in-frame ones, dropping some. Of over 60,000 clones listed, 87% are singletons. The data were obtained in a study of OX40 agonist ivuxolimab in advanced cancers. Broader study findings: Some patients who did not respond also had low normalized T-cell clonal expansion. There were, on average, more expanded clones in CD8+ T cells than in CD4+.

The cohort excluded patients with autoimmune disease history or systemic immunosuppression. This clonotype was obtained from an adult with an advanced solid tumor such as melanoma, head and neck, liver or kidney cancer. The J gene is TRBJ2-1, the V gene TRBV19, with D perhaps TRBD1 or TRBD2 (5 bases each). Source: CD4+ or CD8+ T cells sorted from blood, taken in a trial of the OX40 agonist ivuxolimab. CDR3 sequence: CASSMRGSGVSGYNEQFF. CDR3 in DNA: TGTGCCAGTAGTATGAGGGGTAGTGGGGTATCGGGCTACAATGAGCAGTTCTTC.